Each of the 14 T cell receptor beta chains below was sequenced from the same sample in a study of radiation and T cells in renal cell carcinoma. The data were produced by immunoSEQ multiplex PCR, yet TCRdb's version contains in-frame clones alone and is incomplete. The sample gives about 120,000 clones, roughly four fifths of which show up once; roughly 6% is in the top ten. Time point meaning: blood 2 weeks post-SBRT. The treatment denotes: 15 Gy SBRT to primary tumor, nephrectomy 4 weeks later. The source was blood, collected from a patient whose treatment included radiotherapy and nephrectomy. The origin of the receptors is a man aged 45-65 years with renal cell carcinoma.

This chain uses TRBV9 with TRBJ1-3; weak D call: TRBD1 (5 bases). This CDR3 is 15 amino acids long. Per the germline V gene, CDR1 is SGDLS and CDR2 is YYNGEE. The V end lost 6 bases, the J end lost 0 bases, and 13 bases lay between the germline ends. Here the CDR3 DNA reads TGTGCCAGCACCCGGGACCCGAACTCTGGAAACACCATATATTTT. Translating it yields CASTRDPNSGNTIYF.

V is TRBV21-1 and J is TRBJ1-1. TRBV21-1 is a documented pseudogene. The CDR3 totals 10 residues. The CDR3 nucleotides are TGTGCCAGCAGCCCCCGAGTGGCTTTCTTT. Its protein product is CASSPRVAFF.

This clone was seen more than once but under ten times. This CDR3 reads CASSLDTSSYNSPLHF. DNA for the CDR3: TGCGCCAGCAGCTTGGACACAAGCTCCTATAATTCACCCCTCCACTTT. The chain is built from TRBV5-1 and TRBJ1-6; the D is unclear. CDR3 length: 16 residues. V shed 0 bases and J shed 0 bases, with 7 bases lying between them. Germline-derived CDR1 and CDR2 are SGHRS and YFSETQ.

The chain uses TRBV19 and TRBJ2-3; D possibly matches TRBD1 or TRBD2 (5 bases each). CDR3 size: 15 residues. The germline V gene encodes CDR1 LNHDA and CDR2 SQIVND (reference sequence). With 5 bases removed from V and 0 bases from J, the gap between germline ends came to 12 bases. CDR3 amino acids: CASSGGYSSTDTQYF. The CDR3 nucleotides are TGTGCCAGTAGTGGGGGATATTCTAGCACAGATACGCAGTATTTT. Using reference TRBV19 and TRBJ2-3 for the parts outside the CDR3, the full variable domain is DGGITQSPKYLFRKEGQNVTLSCEQNLNHDAMYWYRQDPGQGLRLIYYSQIVNDFQKGDIAEGYSVSREKKESFPLTVTSAQKNPTAFYLCASSGGYSSTDTQYFGPGTRLTVL.

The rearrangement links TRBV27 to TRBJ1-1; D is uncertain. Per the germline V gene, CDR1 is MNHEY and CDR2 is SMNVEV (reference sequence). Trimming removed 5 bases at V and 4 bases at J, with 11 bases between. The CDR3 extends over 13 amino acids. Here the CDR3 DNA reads TGTGCCAGCAGTATCCGGCCCCTCACTGAAGCTTTCTTT. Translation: CASSIRPLTEAFF.

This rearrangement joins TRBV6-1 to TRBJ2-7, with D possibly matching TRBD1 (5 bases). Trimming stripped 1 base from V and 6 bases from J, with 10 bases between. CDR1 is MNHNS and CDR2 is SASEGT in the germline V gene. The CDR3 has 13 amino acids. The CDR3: CASSEVRESEQYF. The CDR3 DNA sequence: TGTGCCAGCAGTGAAGTCAGGGAAAGCGAGCAGTACTTC.

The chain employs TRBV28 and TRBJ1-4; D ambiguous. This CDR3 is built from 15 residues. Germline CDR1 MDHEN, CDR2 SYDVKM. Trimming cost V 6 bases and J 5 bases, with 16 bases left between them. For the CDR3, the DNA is TGTGCCAGCAGCTCCGCTCAACCGGGGAATGAAAAACTGTTTTTT. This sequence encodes CASSSAQPGNEKLFF.

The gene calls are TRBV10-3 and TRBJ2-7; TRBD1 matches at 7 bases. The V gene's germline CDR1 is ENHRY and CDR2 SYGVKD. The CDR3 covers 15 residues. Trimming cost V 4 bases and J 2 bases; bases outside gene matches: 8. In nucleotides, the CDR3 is TGTGCCATCAGTGGGAACCTGGGACAGCCCTACGAGCAGTACTTC. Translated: CAISGNLGQPYEQYF.

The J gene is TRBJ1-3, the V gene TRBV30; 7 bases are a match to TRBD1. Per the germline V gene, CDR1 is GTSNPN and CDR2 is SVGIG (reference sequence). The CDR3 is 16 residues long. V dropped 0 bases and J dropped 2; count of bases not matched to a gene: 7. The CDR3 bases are TGTGCCTGGAGTGTATTGGGAGGGGGCACTGGAAACACCATATATTTT. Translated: CAWSVLGGGTGNTIYF.

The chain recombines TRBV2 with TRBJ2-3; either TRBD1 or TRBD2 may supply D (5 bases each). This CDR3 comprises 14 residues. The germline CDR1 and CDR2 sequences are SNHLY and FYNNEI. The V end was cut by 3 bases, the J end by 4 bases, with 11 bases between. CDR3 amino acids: CASSDRGAADTQYF. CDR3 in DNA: TGTGCCAGCAGTGATAGAGGGGCCGCAGATACGCAGTATTTT.

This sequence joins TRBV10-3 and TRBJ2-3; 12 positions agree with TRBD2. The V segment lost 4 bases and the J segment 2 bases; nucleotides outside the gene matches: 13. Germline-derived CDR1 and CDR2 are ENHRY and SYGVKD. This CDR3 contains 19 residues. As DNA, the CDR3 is TGTGCCATCAGTGCCGGACTAGCGGGACGTTCGGTTGTCACAGATACGCAGTATTTT. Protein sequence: CAISAGLAGRSVVTDTQYF.

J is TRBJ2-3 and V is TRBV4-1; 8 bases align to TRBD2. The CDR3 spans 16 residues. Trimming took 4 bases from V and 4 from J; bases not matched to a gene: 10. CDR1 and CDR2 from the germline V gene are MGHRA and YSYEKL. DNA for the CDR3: TGCGCCAGCAGCCCACAAAGGACTAGCCCGGCAGATACGCAGTATTTT. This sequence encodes CASSPQRTSPADTQYF.

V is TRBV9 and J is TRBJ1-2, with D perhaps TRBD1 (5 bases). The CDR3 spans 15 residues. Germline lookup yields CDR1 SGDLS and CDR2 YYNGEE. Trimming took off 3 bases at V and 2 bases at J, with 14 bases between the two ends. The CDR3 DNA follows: TGTGCCAGCAGCGCCCACGTAGGGGAGAACTATGGCTACACCTTC. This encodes CASSAHVGENYGYTF. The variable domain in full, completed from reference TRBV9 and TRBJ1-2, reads DSGVTQTPKHLITATGQRVTLRCSPRSGDLSVYWYQQSLDQGLQFLIQYYNGEERAKGNILERFSAQQFPDLHSELNLSSLELGDSALYFCASSAHVGENYGYTFGSGTRLTVV.

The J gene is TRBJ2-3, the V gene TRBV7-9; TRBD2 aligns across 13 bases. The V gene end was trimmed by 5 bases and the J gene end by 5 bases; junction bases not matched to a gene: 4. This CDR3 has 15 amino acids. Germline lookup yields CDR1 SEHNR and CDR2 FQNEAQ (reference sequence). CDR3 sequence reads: CASSAGLAGRDTQYF. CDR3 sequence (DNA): TGTGCCAGCAGCGCGGGACTAGCGGGAAGAGATACGCAGTATTTT.